These 13 T cell receptor beta chains originate from one sample sequenced in a study of Graves' ophthalmopathy and Graves' hyperthyroidism. As the template, RNA transcripts were used to amplify TCR beta CDR3 regions. In the first round, RT-PCR was carried out with HTBI primers, and a multiplex PCR formed the second round. Each CDR3 protein gets one entry after TCRdb re-called the multiplex PCR reads with MiXCR. The table has nearly 400,000 distinct CDR3 sequences, roughly 18% seen once. The sequencing sample was made of peripheral blood. The receptors here all came from a woman under 30 with Graves' ophthalmopathy.

J is TRBJ1-2 and V is TRBV12-3 or TRBV12-4; D remains unclear. The V and J ends lost 5 bases and 3 bases respectively, with 13 bases between them. The CDR3 extends over 14 amino acids. The CDR3, as DNA: TGTGCCAGCAGTGGCGGGAGGTGGGACTATGGCTACACCTTC. Protein sequence: CASSGGRWDYGYTF.

The chain joins TRBV6-2 or TRBV6-3 to TRBJ1-6; D call uncertain. V lost 5 bases to trimming and J lost 6 bases, with 8 bases between them. CDR3 length equals 13 residues. The germline V gene encodes CDR1 MNHEY and CDR2 SVGEGT. The DNA of the CDR3 is TGTGCCAGCAGTGAGACTGCTAATTCACCCCTCCACTTT. The encoded protein is CASSETANSPLHF.

This clonotype appeared many times. V gene TRBV12-3 or TRBV12-4 combines with J gene TRBJ2-7; D perhaps matches TRBD2 (6 bases). The V and J ends lost 3 bases and 4 bases respectively, with 22 bases between them. The CDR3 totals 17 residues. The CDR3 DNA sequence: TGTGCCAGCAGTTTCGGAACCCTCGGGGCAGGGAGGTACGAGCAGTACTTC. Translation: CASSFGTLGAGRYEQYF.

The chain employs TRBV7-2 and TRBJ2-5, with D perhaps TRBD2 (6 bases). Germline values: CDR1 SGHTA, CDR2 FQGNSA. The CDR3 totals 14 residues. V lost 2 bases to trimming and J lost 3 bases, with 10 bases between them. CDR3 amino acids: CASSLFGGKETQYF. CDR3 coding DNA: TGTGCCAGCAGCTTATTCGGCGGGAAAGAGACCCAGTACTTC.

V usage is TRBV27 and J usage is TRBJ2-7; 8 nucleotides match TRBD1. After removal of 5 bases from V and 7 bases from J, the junction contained 7 bases not matched to a gene. CDR1 and CDR2 (germline): MNHEY, SMNVEV (reference sequence). The CDR3 runs to 13 residues. As DNA, the CDR3 is TGTGCCAGCAGTGAGCAGGGGGCGCGGGAGCAGTACTTC. This codes for CASSEQGAREQYF.

This clonotype was counted at least ten times. The rearrangement joins TRBV28 to TRBJ1-2, with 12 bases matching TRBD1. Trimming cost V 5 bases and J 5 bases; bases outside gene matches: 6. From germline, CDR1 is MDHEN and CDR2 SYDVKM. The CDR3 length is 15 residues. CDR3 amino acids: CASSRGQGARYGYTF. DNA for the CDR3: TGTGCCAGCAGTCGGGGACAGGGGGCTAGATATGGCTACACCTTC.

This clonotype was detected many times. In nucleotides, the CDR3 is TGTGCCAGCGGCGGCATAGGACACTCCTATAATTCACCCCTCCACTTT. This gives the protein CASGGIGHSYNSPLHF. The gene calls are TRBV27 and TRBJ1-6, with D possibly being TRBD1 (5 bases). Germline CDR1 is MNHEY and CDR2 is SMNVEV (reference sequence). The CDR3 has 16 amino acids. V dropped 8 bases and J dropped 0 bases, with 14 bases sitting between them.

This clonotype was counted many times. This rearrangement joins TRBV19 to TRBJ1-3; no reliable D call. The germline V gene encodes CDR1 LNHDA and CDR2 SQIVND (reference sequence). Trimming left V 7 bases short and J 8 bases short, with 9 bases between. The CDR3 consists of 11 residues. The CDR3, as DNA: TGTGCCAGTAAACGTCGAGACACCATATATTTT. Protein: CASKRRDTIYF.

This clonotype was detected ten times or more. This chain uses TRBV7-8 with TRBJ2-7; D gene uncertain. The V gene's germline CDR1 is SGHVS and CDR2 FQNEAQ. The CDR3 is 16 amino acids. V lost 3 bases, J lost 0 bases, and 15 bases lay in between. DNA for the CDR3: TGTGCCAGCAGCTTGGCGGTCCTGGGTAACTCCTACGAGCAGTACTTC. Translating gives CASSLAVLGNSYEQYF.

This clonotype was detected ten times or more. CDR3 coding DNA: TGTGCCAGTAGTATAACATTTCGCGAGTTCCAACCAGGGGGAGAGACCCAGTACTTC. Translation: CASSITFREFQPGGETQYF. The genes are TRBV19 and TRBJ2-5; 7 bases are shared with TRBD1. V shed 2 bases, J shed 4 bases, and the junction held 19 bases outside the gene matches. CDR3 size: 19 residues. Germline V CDR1 and CDR2: LNHDA, SQIVND (reference sequence).

The chain uses TRBV4-3 and TRBJ2-7; the D gene is possibly TRBD2 (6 bases). Trimming shortened V by 1 base and J by 7 bases, and 26 bases separated the two germline ends. The CDR3 covers 18 residues. The V gene's germline CDR1 is LGHNA and CDR2 YSLEER. CDR3 sequence: CASSQGSGRARARDEQYF. DNA of the CDR3: TGCGCCAGCAGCCAAGGGAGCGGGCGGGCGCGAGCCCGAGATGAGCAGTACTTC.

This clonotype was seen at least ten times. This sequence joins TRBV6-2 or TRBV6-3 and TRBJ2-7; perhaps D is TRBD1 or TRBD2 (5 bases each). CDR1 is MNHEY and CDR2 is SVGEGT in the germline V gene. V was pared by 0 bases and J by 5 bases, with 11 bases between. The CDR3 consists of 14 residues. CDR3: CASSYSPVGDEQYF. In nucleotides, the CDR3 is TGTGCCAGCAGTTACTCGCCGGTGGGGGACGAGCAGTACTTC.

This clonotype was counted a single time. The chain couples TRBV20-1 to TRBJ1-6; D gene unclear. The CDR3 length is 14 residues. V lost 7 bases and J 0 bases, leaving 10 bases between the germline ends. Per the germline V gene, CDR1 is DFQATT and CDR2 is SNEGSKA (reference sequence). In DNA, the CDR3 is TGCAGTGGTCGGGTCGGCTCCTATAATTCACCCCTCCACTTT. Protein product: CSGRVGSYNSPLHF.